This TCR beta chain was identified in a study of early T cells in non-severe SARS-CoV-2 infection. Overall study context: Unsorted whole blood bulk RNA was sequenced, with unpaired chains. Overall study results and limits: VDJdb-based matching was biased toward anti-spike CD8 responses and missed private and CD4 specificities.

This CDR3 spans 15 amino acids. Germline V gene sequence: CDR1 MNHEY, CDR2 SVGEGT. V dropped 4 bases and J dropped 3; count of bases not matched to a gene: 6. Unique molecular identifiers were affixed to single, distinct cDNA molecules. TCRdb fed the 5' RACE reads into MiXCR, producing one record per CDR3 protein. The sample carries 20,000 to 25,000 distinct CDR3 sequences, 4.5% to 5.5% recorded once. As regards this clonotype: The antigen is undetermined. With a much larger clone just one base away, this may be a read error.

This TCR derives from an adult who was a healthcare worker with PCR-confirmed SARS-CoV-2 infection or an uninfected control (not recorded which). The chain combines TRBV6-2 or TRBV6-3 with TRBJ2-1, with 7 bases identical to TRBD2. Sequenced material: whole blood. The CDR3 DNA follows: TGTGCCAGCAGTTTCAGTCTAGCGGTCTACAATGAGCAGTTCTTC. This translates into CASSFSLAVYNEQFF.